A selection of T cell receptor beta chains follows, all from one sample in a study of OX40 agonist ivuxolimab in advanced cancers. TCRdb's table, derived via immunoSEQ multiplex PCR, lists solely in-frame clones and lacks some. The sample lists about 50,000 clones, roughly 81% occurring once. Sequenced material: CD4+ or CD8+ T cells sorted from blood, taken in a trial of the OX40 agonist ivuxolimab. These receptors originate from an adult with an advanced solid tumor such as melanoma, head and neck, liver or kidney cancer. Each CDR3 is given without its conserved first and last residue. A D gene is named only where the DNA matches it firmly.

TRBJ2-7 TRBD2 TRBV28 ASSLPLTPFLAGAFGEQY
TRBJ2-1 NA TRBV11-3 ASSLAGMGSSYNEQF
TRBJ1-4 NA TRBV5-1 ASSLGRDLKLF
TRBJ1-1 NA TRBV29-1 SAPTSDRLFTEAF
TRBJ2-3 NA TRBV9 ASSVGPLSTDTQY
TRBJ2-7 NA TRBV5-1 ASSLISGLHEQY
TRBJ1-5 NA TRBV10-3 AISDRRQGVDQPQH
TRBJ1-6 NA TRBV6-1 VASSESLSPLH
TRBJ2-5 TRBD1 TRBV10-1 ASSEISGTGLEETQY
TRBJ2-7 TRBD2 TRBV6-6 ASQGLAFYEQY
TRBJ2-7 NA TRBV6-6 ASSYSSADRQY
TRBJ2-7 TRBD2 TRBV11-2 ASSPRLAGAIHEQY
TRBJ2-5 NA TRBV7-8 ASSFGQGQETQY
TRBJ1-1 NA TRBV7-9 ASSLRGFEQGAF
TRBJ2-1 NA TRBV6-1 ASSEGPNREQF
TRBJ1-2 NA TRBV19 ASSIESRGYT
TRBJ1-3 NA TRBV19 ASSDSYGNTIY
TRBJ2-7 NA TRBV27 ASSPPGDRAHPYEQY
TRBJ2-7 NA TRBV7-9 ASSLNLRGYEQY
TRBJ2-3 NA TRBV5-1 ASSNTDTQY
TRBJ2-1 TRBD2 TRBV6-5 ASRYWGLERGEQF
TRBJ1-1 TRBD1 TRBV7-2 ASSSLGDRGTRTEAF
TRBJ2-3 NA TRBV15 ATSRDRESTDTQY
TRBJ1-1 NA TRBV28 ASIFLGRKRAEAF
TRBJ1-4 NA TRBV19 ASSMLRDNEKLF
TRBJ1-2 TRBD1 TRBV19 ASSRRTGANYGYT
TRBJ2-7 TRBD1 TRBV5-1 ASSPGTAYEQY
TRBJ2-3 NA TRBV7-2 ASSLLADSTDTQY
TRBJ2-7 NA TRBV10-3 AISSGGYEQY
TRBJ2-6 NA TRBV11-1 ASSLVPGPGANVLT
TRBJ1-4 NA TRBV5-4 ASSLAGLNEKLF
TRBJ1-1 NA TRBV21-1 ASSKDIGDSHTEAF
TRBJ2-2 NA TRBV5-1 ASSLAINSPTGELF
TRBJ2-2 NA TRBV9 ASSVATLSGELF
TRBJ1-1 NA TRBV6-5 ASSYGAAGATEAF
TRBJ1-5 NA TRBV28 ASSFDVDGARDQPQH
TRBJ2-3 NA TRBV30 AWSRGGDTQY
TRBJ2-7 TRBD1 TRBV7-2 ASSRDRDSYEQY
TRBJ2-1 TRBD2 TRBV28 ASSPGLLAGVGYNEQF
TRBJ2-5 TRBD2 TRBV5-6 ASSLLAGVGQETQY
TRBJ2-2 NA TRBV15 ATSRSAGLTGELF
TRBJ1-1 TRBD1 TRBV7-2 ASSSPMDRGRNTEAF
TRBJ2-7 TRBD1 TRBV18 ASSPPARGLTYEQY
TRBJ2-7 NA TRBV9 ASSVGLRDPPYEQY
TRBJ2-1 TRBD2 TRBV6-6 ASSFTSGSGNEQF
TRBJ1-1 NA TRBV5-1 ASSLALSFMNTEAF